The clone carrying this T cell receptor beta chain turned up a few times. TCRdb reprocessed the 5' RACE reads via MiXCR and lists one record per CDR3 protein. Of around 110,000 distinct CDR3 sequences listed, 12% are singletons. Time point denoted: blood at routine non-recurrence follow-up after resection. From tumor, nontumor lung or frozen PBMC, whole RNA was taken unsorted for sequencing. This entry is derived from a study of spatial heterogeneity in lung cancer. J gave up 5 bases and V 2 bases, and 2 bases lay outside the gene matches. This CDR3 has 15 amino acids. The germline V gene encodes CDR1 LGHDT and CDR2 YNNKEL (reference sequence).

Sequencing was performed on PBMCs, taken at follow-up. V is TRBV3-1 and J is TRBJ2-1; 11 bases match TRBD2. The receptor comes from a male donor with early-stage non-small cell lung cancer. The CDR3 region is CASSQTSGGHNEQFF. DNA for the CDR3: TGTGCCAGCAGCCAAACTAGCGGGGGACACAATGAGCAGTTCTTC.